This T cell receptor (beta chain) originates from a study of CD8 T cells in ankylosing spondylitis. In regard to this clonotype: Its specificity is not known.

Study conclusions and caveats: There was a TCR beta motif, made of eight highly homologous variants, that appeared characteristic of ankylosing spondylitis blood.

Germline V gene lookup returns CDR1 SNHLY and CDR2 FYNNEI. V was cut by 6 bases and J by 2 bases, with 14 bases left in between. This CDR3 has 14 residues. TCRdb independently ran MiXCR on the 5' RACE reads; one entry per CDR3 protein. The sample yields hundreds of thousands of distinct CDR3 sequences, approximately 26% seen once. V is TRBV2 and J is TRBJ2-7, with D possibly TRBD1 on 5 matching bases. Sample: blood, either unsorted or a sorted T cell fraction (not recorded which). The sequence derives from a male donor with ankylosing spondylitis. This chain's CDR3 is CASRPVTAPYEQYF. DNA of the CDR3: TGTGCCAGCAGACCCGTGACAGCCCCCTACGAGCAGTACTTC.